This TCR beta chain was identified in a study of blood T cell repertoires in COVID-19 (dated by TCRdb to 2020 to 2022). With regard to the full study: The collaborator samples originated in the United States, Italy and Spain and spanned the acute and convalescent phases of COVID-19. The material from the prospective study consisted of cDNA or gDNA derived from T cells, B-cell-depleted T cells, or PBMCs. Subjects who had been exposed to COVID-19, were actively infected with it, or had recovered from it provided the deeply sampled blood TCRbeta repertoires that made up the dataset. The repertoires were released in a freely available public database meant as a resource for research on the immune response to SARS-CoV-2. Samples came from the ongoing ImmuneRACE study (first 160 participants) plus 1,254 subjects from 6 global collaborators. The sample metadata nearly always contained a de-identified subject ID, COVID-19 status, age in years and sex. Where available, HLA class I and class II types were taken from metadata supplied by the sample provider and were not determined by assay-based typing. Overall study outcomes, separate from this receptor: The amount of clinical and demographic metadata varied by source and participant and was provided uncurated.

TCRbeta CDR3 regions were amplified from genomic DNA using the immunoSEQ Assay, a bias-controlled multiplex PCR. Processing in the source paper ran as follows. The number of nucleated cells in each sample was estimated by amplification of reference gene primers within the assay. Sequence reads were collapsed and filtered to measure the absolute abundance of every unique TCRbeta CDR3 rearrangement. For each sample, productive Simpson clonality was calculated as the square root of Simpson's diversity index over productive rearrangements. TCRdb stores this immuneACCESS table with in-frame sequences only. Part of the clones is absent; in the studies checked, under half of the shortfall reflects unresolved V genes, and no reason is known for the rest. The V and J calls and clone size come from that table; D and trimming were worked out from the DNA. The sample table shows 250,000 to 300,000 clones, and 88% are seen once. The leading ten clones occupy just under 1% of the sample.

Participants in the prospective study were enrolled through a virtual design, were aged about 18 to 100 years, and lived in some 24 United States geographic areas. Cohort assignment in the prospective study relied on participant-reported clinical history from a screening survey and a study questionnaire. ImmuneRACE Cohort 3 recovered participants were defined by two consecutive negative NP/OP PCR tests, healthcare professional clearance, or symptom resolution. In the prospective study, mobile phlebotomists collected whole blood, serum and a nasopharyngeal or oropharyngeal swab from each participant. Prospective study participants could optionally give additional blood draws and questionnaires over an approximately two-month period. Prospective study blood samples were shipped either frozen or at room temperature before DNA extraction. The CDR3, from cysteine to phenylalanine, totals 16 residues. The CDR3 DNA has 48 bases and is translated from base 1. Trimming leaves V shorter by 5 bases and J shorter by 8 bases, with the junction holding 14 bases beyond the gene matches. As encoded in the germline V gene, CDR1 is MDHEN while CDR2 is SYDVKM.

Of note for this clone: The antigen it binds to is not known. No much larger clone exists at a distance of one base, and base qualities are not known.

Sequencing was performed on PBMCs or T cells enriched from blood (not recorded which). This clonotype was obtained from a woman aged 30 to 39 who had recovered from COVID-19. The chain couples TRBV28 to TRBJ2-1; 8 middle bases align to TRBD1. The nucleotide sequence is given as TGTGCCAGCAGTGCCGGTGGTGGCAGGGGGCAATATGAGCAGTTCTTC. Its amino acids are CASSAGGGRGQYEQFF.